A selection of T cell receptor beta chains follows, all from one sample in a study of regulatory T cells in long-lasting Graves disease. TCRdb reprocessed the multiplex PCR reads with MiXCR, giving one entry per CDR3 protein. In the table there are 450,000 to 600,000 distinct CDR3 sequences, around 15% of which are singletons. The same sample was also used in a study of T cells in Graves' hyperthyroidism and ophthalmopathy.

Sequencing used peripheral blood mononuclear cells (PBMCs), obtained at new diagnosis, from a patient treated with antithyroid drugs. Source of these receptors: a man in his forties or fifties with Graves disease. Both conserved end residues are part of each CDR3. The D gene is left open where the match is weak. Where a row states a size, it is once, few, many or the class of an expanded clone; other rows omit it.

abundance | d_gene | j_gene | v_gene | CDR3aa | CDR3nt
few | - | TRBJ1-5 | TRBV24-1 | CATSDPDRAQHF | TGTGCCACCAGTGATCCGGACCGGGCCCAGCATTTT
- | - | TRBJ2-2 | TRBV14 | CASQPGWPPPNTGELFF | TGTGCCAGCCAACCTGGGTGGCCACCACCCAACACCGGGGAGCTGTTTTTT
many | - | TRBJ1-2 | TRBV12-3/TRBV12-4 | CASSSAGLGGYTF | TGTGCCAGCAGTTCCGCAGGGCTCGGTGGCTACACCTTC
many | - | TRBJ2-3 | TRBV12-3/TRBV12-4 | CASSLNRRDTQYF | TGTGCCAGCAGCTTGAACCGGCGAGATACGCAGTATTTT
few | - | TRBJ1-1 | TRBV12-5 | CASGFETPNTEAFF | TGTGCTAGTGGTTTTGAGACACCGAACACTGAAGCTTTCTTT
many | - | TRBJ2-1 | TRBV7-8 | CASSLDPSGAREQFF | TGTGCCAGCAGCTTAGACCCCTCGGGAGCCCGAGAGCAGTTCTTC
few | TRBD1 | TRBJ2-2 | TRBV19 | CASSPVRGHTGELFF | TGTGCCAGTAGTCCCGTCAGGGGGCATACCGGGGAGCTGTTTTTT
many | - | TRBJ2-3 | TRBV28 | CASSLWVADSTDTQYF | TGTGCCAGCAGTTTATGGGTAGCCGATTCCACAGATACGCAGTATTTT
many | - | TRBJ2-1 | TRBV2 | CASIGLKEQFF | TGTGCCAGCATCGGGTTGAAGGAGCAGTTCTTC
many | - | TRBJ2-1 | TRBV28 | CASMGSSHNEQFF | TGTGCCAGCATGGGTAGCTCCCACAATGAGCAGTTCTTC
- | - | TRBJ2-7 | TRBV11-3 | CAGSLERTGGQYF | TGTGCCGGCAGCTTAGAACGAACCGGAGGGCAGTACTTC
- | - | TRBJ2-5 | TRBV10-3 | CAITGGAQETQYF | TGTGCCATCACCGGAGGAGCCCAAGAGACCCAGTACTTC
- | - | TRBJ2-7 | TRBV14 | CASSAQSNVPYEQYF | TGTGCCAGCAGCGCCCAGAGTAATGTACCCTACGAGCAGTACTTC
many | - | TRBJ2-3 | TRBV3-1 | CASRRDDTQYF | TGTGCCAGCAGGCGGGACGACACGCAGTATTTT
few | - | TRBJ2-7 | TRBV6-5 | CASSYSDLYEQYF | TGTGCCAGCAGTTATTCGGATCTCTACGAGCAGTACTTC
many | TRBD2 | TRBJ2-1 | TRBV29-1 | CSGGTSMVNEQFF | TGCAGCGGCGGGACTAGTATGGTCAATGAGCAGTTCTTC
many | - | TRBJ2-7 | TRBV3-1 | CASSQVLTVYEQYF | TGTGCCAGCAGCCAAGTTCTGACAGTCTACGAGCAGTACTTC
- | TRBD2 | TRBJ2-7 | TRBV7-3 | CASNLGGGTYEQYF | TGTGCCAGCAACTTAGGCGGGGGGACCTACGAGCAGTACTTC
- | TRBD2 | TRBJ2-7 | TRBV4-1 | CASSHKAGEVYEQYF | TGCGCCAGCAGCCACAAAGCGGGAGAGGTCTACGAGCAGTACTTC
many | - | TRBJ1-5 | TRBV28 | CASSGRGNNQPQHF | TGTGCCAGCTCGGGGCGAGGGAACAATCAGCCCCAGCATTTT
- | - | TRBJ2-2 | TRBV19 | CASSIPFGHLAGELFF | TGTGCCAGTAGTATCCCATTCGGACACCTCGCCGGGGAGCTGTTTTTT
- | - | TRBJ2-5 | TRBV20-1 | CSASPAPTGSGTQYF | TGCAGTGCTAGCCCCGCTCCTACAGGGTCCGGGACCCAGTACTTC
many | TRBD1 | TRBJ1-5 | TRBV11-2 | CASSEGARQPQHF | TGTGCCAGCAGCGAGGGGGCCCGGCAGCCCCAGCATTTT
few | - | TRBJ2-1 | TRBV7-2 | CASSPADSRSYNEQFF | TGTGCCAGCAGCCCCGCGGACTCACGCTCCTACAATGAGCAGTTCTTC
many | - | TRBJ2-1 | TRBV11-2 | CASSPGPYNEQFF | TGTGCCAGCAGCCCTGGGCCCTACAATGAGCAGTTCTTC
many | TRBD1 | TRBJ1-6 | TRBV5-1 | CASSSQSPGQGPLHF | TGCGCCAGCAGCTCGCAAAGTCCGGGACAGGGACCCCTCCACTTT
- | TRBD1 | TRBJ1-2 | TRBV24-1 | CATSVIVRGPCNYGYTF | TGTGCCACCAGTGTGATTGTCAGGGGGCCGTGTAACTATGGCTACACCTTC
- | - | TRBJ1-3 | TRBV15 | CATSSKIGGAGNTIYF | TGTGCCACCAGCAGCAAAATCGGGGGGGCTGGAAACACCATATATTTT
many | - | TRBJ1-2 | TRBV12-3/TRBV12-4 | CASSLVEHRSGYTF | TGTGCCAGCAGTCTCGTAGAACACCGTTCTGGCTACACCTTC
many | TRBD1 | TRBJ1-2 | TRBV27 | CAREDRGQNYGYTF | TGTGCCAGGGAAGACAGGGGGCAGAACTATGGCTACACCTTC
- | - | TRBJ2-4 | TRBV12-3/TRBV12-4 | CASTQREWSKNIQYF | TGTGCCAGCACACAACGGGAGTGGTCCAAAAACATTCAGTACTTC
few | - | TRBJ2-2 | TRBV28 | CAAETWGTGELFF | TGTGCCGCGGAGACTTGGGGCACCGGGGAGCTGTTTTTT
many | TRBD2 | TRBJ2-4 | TRBV6-1 | CASSGLAGNIQYF | TGTGCCAGCAGTGGACTAGCGGGTAACATTCAGTACTTC
few | - | TRBJ1-1 | TRBV28 | CASSRNRGAFF | TGTGCCAGCAGTAGGAATAGAGGAGCTTTCTTT
few | - | TRBJ2-7 | TRBV12-3/TRBV12-4 | CASSPSGGATYEQYF | TGTGCCAGCAGCCCGTCAGGTGGAGCGACCTACGAGCAGTACTTC
- | TRBD2 | TRBJ2-6 | TRBV10-3 | CATKTSGSSGANVLTF | TGTGCCACCAAAACTAGCGGGAGTTCTGGGGCCAACGTCCTGACTTTC
- | - | TRBJ1-6 | TRBV2 | CASSVRGLGSPLHF | TGTGCCAGCAGTGTGCGGGGGCTCGGTTCACCCCTCCACTTT
many | - | TRBJ1-2 | TRBV7-8 | CASSSYTANYGYTF | TGTGCCAGCAGCTCGTACACAGCTAACTATGGCTACACCTTC
many | TRBD1 | TRBJ1-4 | TRBV6-1 | CASSDQTGMGEKLFF | TGTGCCAGCAGTGACCAGACAGGGATGGGAGAAAAACTGTTTTTT
- | - | TRBJ2-1 | TRBV19 | CASSTVRVGNGEQFF | TGTGCCAGTAGTACGGTCCGGGTGGGGAACGGTGAGCAGTTCTTC
many | TRBD1 | TRBJ2-1 | TRBV2 | CASSVGTGGGNEQFF | TGTGCCAGCAGTGTGGGGACAGGGGGCGGAAATGAGCAGTTCTTC
many | TRBD2 | TRBJ2-3 | TRBV12-3/TRBV12-4 | CASRLSGRRADTQYF | TGTGCCAGCAGGTTAAGCGGGAGACGCGCAGATACGCAGTATTTT
many | TRBD1 | TRBJ1-2 | TRBV6-1 | CASRSQGASGYTF | TGTGCCAGCAGGAGCCAGGGGGCAAGTGGCTACACCTTC
many | TRBD2 | TRBJ2-3 | TRBV7-9 | CASSLPGLAGMDTQYF | TGTGCCAGCAGCTTACCGGGACTAGCGGGAATGGATACGCAGTATTTT
many | TRBD2 | TRBJ2-7 | TRBV12-3/TRBV12-4 | CASSYLGLAGVEDEQYF | TGTGCCAGCAGTTATCTGGGACTAGCGGGAGTTGAGGACGAGCAGTACTTC
many | - | TRBJ1-1 | TRBV29-1 | CSVKYGMNTEAFF | TGCAGCGTCAAGTATGGAATGAACACTGAAGCTTTCTTT
many | TRBD2 | TRBJ2-1 | TRBV24-1 | CATSDRRPTSGSSRNEQFF | TGTGCCACCAGTGATCGCCGACCCACTAGCGGGAGCTCACGGAATGAGCAGTTCTTC
many | - | TRBJ2-7 | TRBV12-3/TRBV12-4 | CASSFSGLSYEQYF | TGTGCCAGCAGTTTCTCAGGGCTCTCCTACGAGCAGTACTTC
- | TRBD2 | TRBJ2-3 | TRBV7-9 | CASSLVGSGGKLDTQYF | TGTGCCAGCAGCTTAGTTGGTAGCGGGGGGAAGTTGGATACGCAGTATTTT
many | - | TRBJ2-1 | TRBV7-6 | CASSPSRGGPYNEQFF | TGTGCCAGCAGCCCCTCCCGAGGGGGGCCCTACAATGAGCAGTTCTTC
few | TRBD2 | TRBJ2-4 | TRBV20-1 | CSAISGRWAKNIQYF | TGCAGTGCTATTAGCGGGAGGTGGGCCAAAAACATTCAGTACTTC
few | - | TRBJ1-2 | TRBV20-1 | CSARDPGYRSAGYTF | TGCAGTGCTAGAGACCCAGGGTACAGATCAGCTGGCTACACCTTC
few | - | TRBJ2-1 | TRBV6-5 | CASSYRGRSSYNEQFF | TGTGCCAGCAGTTACAGGGGTAGAAGCTCCTACAATGAGCAGTTCTTC
many | - | TRBJ2-1 | TRBV13 | CASSLRKGNGDEQFF | TGTGCCAGCAGCCTAAGGAAGGGGAACGGTGATGAGCAGTTCTTC
many | - | TRBJ2-7 | TRBV20-1 | CSAPSVYEQYF | TGCAGTGCTCCCAGTGTTTATGAGCAGTACTTC
many | TRBD1 | TRBJ2-7 | TRBV10-1 | CASSRLQGDEQYF | TGCGCCAGCAGCCGTTTACAGGGGGACGAGCAGTACTTC
many | TRBD2 | TRBJ2-7 | TRBV12-3/TRBV12-4 | CASRLAEGPLEQYF | TGTGCCAGCAGGCTAGCGGAGGGACCCCTGGAGCAGTACTTC
many | - | TRBJ2-7 | TRBV7-9 | CASSRVESYEQYF | TGTGCCAGCAGCCGTGTTGAGTCCTACGAGCAGTACTTC
many | - | TRBJ1-1 | TRBV6-1 | CASSPRSGAGYREAFF | TGTGCCAGCAGTCCCCGTTCGGGGGCAGGTTATAGGGAAGCTTTCTTT